This TCR beta chain was retrieved from a study of cytomegalovirus exposure and HLA in healthy donors. Overall study findings and caveats: Reports showed the classifier diagnosing cytomegalovirus status with high specificity and sensitivity.

CDR1 is SGHTA, CDR2 FQGTGA, per germline. The CDR3 extends over 12 amino acids. V dropped 1 base and J dropped 6 bases, with 3 bases sitting between them. Clones were read by immunoSEQ multiplex PCR, and TCRdb kept only the in-frame ones, dropping some. Of 55,000 to 70,000 clones in the sample, over 80% are singletons; the top ten hold about 3%. This clone showed up just a few times. What it binds is unknown. The specimen sequenced was PBMCs. The V gene is TRBV7-3, the J gene TRBJ2-2; D not certain. This clonotype was sampled from a man younger than 30 in good health and CMV-seronegative. In DNA form, the CDR3 reads TGTGCCAGCAGCTTAAGGCCCGGGGAGCTGTTTTTT. This gives the protein CASSLRPGELFF.